A single sample gave rise to the 6 T cell receptor beta chains below, sequenced in a study of OX40 agonist ivuxolimab in advanced cancers. The data were produced by immunoSEQ multiplex PCR, yet TCRdb's version contains in-frame clones alone and is incomplete. The sample comprises tens of thousands of clones, around 85% of which are singletons, and over 3% rests with the top ten. Sequences were derived from CD4+ or CD8+ T cells sorted from blood, sampled in a trial of the OX40 agonist ivuxolimab. These receptors came from an adult with an advanced solid tumor such as melanoma, head and neck, liver or kidney cancer.

V and J are TRBV28 and TRBJ2-2; no definite D call. The V end lost 2 bases, the J end lost 0 bases, and 10 bases lay between the germline ends. The CDR3 consists of 16 residues. Per the germline V gene, CDR1 is MDHEN and CDR2 is SYDVKM. The CDR3 reads CASSLIGLSNTGELFF. In DNA, the CDR3 is TGTGCCAGCAGTTTAATCGGTCTTTCGAACACCGGGGAGCTGTTTTTT.

V and J are TRBV10-1 and TRBJ2-1; maybe TRBD2 (7 bases). Germline CDR1 and CDR2: WNHNN and SYGVQD (reference sequence). The CDR3 has 15 residues. V was pared by 4 bases and J by 7 bases, with 17 bases between. CDR3 region: CASSGTGRAVNEQFF. In nucleotides, the CDR3 is TGCGCCAGCAGTGGTACAGGGAGGGCCGTTAATGAGCAGTTCTTC.

The chain joins TRBV29-1 to TRBJ2-5, with 9 bases identical to TRBD1. Germline V gene sequence: CDR1 SQVTM, CDR2 ANQGSEA. This CDR3 spans 13 amino acids. With V trimmed by 4 bases and J by 7 bases, 7 bases remained unmatched. This chain's CDR3 is CSVGDRDFGTQYF. In DNA form, the CDR3 reads TGCAGCGTTGGGGACAGGGATTTTGGGACCCAGTACTTC.

J is TRBJ1-1 and V is TRBV7-8; unclear D gene. Germline CDR1 reads SGHVS; CDR2 reads FQNEAQ. The V end lost 5 bases, the J end lost 1 base, and 11 bases lay between the germline ends. The CDR3 spans 14 residues. The CDR3 reads CASSLTGRNTEAFF. CDR3 DNA sequence: TGTGCCAGCAGCCTAACCGGGAGGAACACTGAAGCTTTCTTT.

The chain couples TRBV28 to TRBJ1-2; possible D gene TRBD1, 5 bases. Deletions cut 5 bases from V and 3 bases from J, with 10 bases between. This CDR3 contains 13 residues. From germline, CDR1 is MDHEN and CDR2 SYDVKM. The CDR3 spells CASSRGVDYGYTF. CDR3 nucleotide sequence: TGTGCCAGCAGTCGGGGGGTTGACTATGGCTACACCTTC.

This clone was seen a single time. The CDR3 protein is CASSEGAAEFSYNEQFF. CDR3 coding DNA: TGTGCCAGCAGTGAAGGGGCTGCCGAATTCTCCTACAATGAGCAGTTCTTC. The V and J genes are TRBV25-1 and TRBJ2-1; a possible D gene is TRBD1 (5 bases). Germline V gives CDR1 MGHDK, CDR2 SYGVNS. CDR3 length equals 17 residues. V was trimmed by 2 bases and J by 0 bases, leaving 14 bases between them. The full variable domain, with the rest looked up from reference TRBV25-1 and TRBJ2-1, is EADIYQTPRYLVIGTGKKITLECSQTMGHDKMYWYQQDPGMELHLIHYSYGVNSTEKGDLSSESTVSRIRTEHFPLTLESARPSHTSQYLCASSEGAAEFSYNEQFFGPGTRLTVL.